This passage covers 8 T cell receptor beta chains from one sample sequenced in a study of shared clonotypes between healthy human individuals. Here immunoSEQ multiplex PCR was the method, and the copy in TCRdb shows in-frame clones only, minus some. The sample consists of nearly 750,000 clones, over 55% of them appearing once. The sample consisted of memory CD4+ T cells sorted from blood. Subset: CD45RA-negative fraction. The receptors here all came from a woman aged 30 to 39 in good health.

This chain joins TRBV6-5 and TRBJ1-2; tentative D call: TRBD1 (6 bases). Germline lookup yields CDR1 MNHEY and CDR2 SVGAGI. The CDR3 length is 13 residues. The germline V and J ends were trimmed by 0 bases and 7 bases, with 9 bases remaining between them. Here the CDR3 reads CASSYSPRGGYTF. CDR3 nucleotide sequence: TGTGCCAGCAGTTACTCCCCCAGGGGTGGCTACACCTTC.

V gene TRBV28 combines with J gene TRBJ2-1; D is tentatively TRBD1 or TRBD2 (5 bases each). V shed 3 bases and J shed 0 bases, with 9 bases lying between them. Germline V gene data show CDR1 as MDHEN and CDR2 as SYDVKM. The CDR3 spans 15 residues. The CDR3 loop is CASSFWGSSYNEQFF. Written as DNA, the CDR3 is TGTGCCAGCAGTTTTTGGGGGAGCTCCTACAATGAGCAGTTCTTC. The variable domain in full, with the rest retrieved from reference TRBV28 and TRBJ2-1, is DVKVTQSSRYLVKRTGEKVFLECVQDMDHENMFWYRQDPGLGLRLIYFSYDVKMKEKGDIPEGYSVSREKKERFSLILESASTNQTSMYLCASSFWGSSYNEQFFGPGTRLTVL.

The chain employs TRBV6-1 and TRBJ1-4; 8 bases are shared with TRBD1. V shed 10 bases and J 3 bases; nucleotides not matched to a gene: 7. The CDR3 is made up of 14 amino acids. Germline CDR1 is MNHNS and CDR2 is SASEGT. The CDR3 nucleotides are TGTGCCACCCAATGGACAGGGCCTAATGAAAAACTGTTTTTT. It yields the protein CATQWTGPNEKLFF.

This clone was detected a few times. The CDR3 sequence: CASSTMGTGVNYGYTF. As DNA, the CDR3 is TGTGCCAGTAGTACTATGGGGACAGGCGTAAACTATGGCTACACCTTC. The chain recombines TRBV19 with TRBJ1-2; 8 positions match TRBD1. CDR3 size: 16 residues. In germline, CDR1 is LNHDA, CDR2 SQIVND (reference sequence). The junction had 9 bases not matched to a gene; V was cut back by 4 bases and J by 2 bases.

Written as DNA, the CDR3 is TGTGCCAGCAGTCAAGTTCTCCAAGCGGGGGGATCCTACAATGAGCAGTTCTTC. Translation: CASSQVLQAGGSYNEQFF. This chain connects TRBV6-1 to TRBJ2-1; 9 positions agree with TRBD2. CDR1 MNHNS and CDR2 SASEGT come from the germline V gene. The ends lost 5 bases at V and 1 base at J; junction bases unmatched: 12. The CDR3 spans 18 residues.

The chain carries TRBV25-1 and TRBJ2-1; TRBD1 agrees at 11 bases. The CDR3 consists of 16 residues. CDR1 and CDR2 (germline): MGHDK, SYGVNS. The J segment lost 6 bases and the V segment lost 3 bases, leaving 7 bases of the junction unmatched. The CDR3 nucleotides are TGTGCCAGCAGTGACGGGGACAGGGGGACAGGCAATGAGCAGTTCTTC. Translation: CASSDGDRGTGNEQFF.

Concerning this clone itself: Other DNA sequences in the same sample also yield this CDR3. For the CDR3, the DNA is TGCGCCAGCAGCTTAGGAGGGATCACAGATACGCAGTATTTT. It translates to CASSLGGITDTQYF. The chain joins TRBV5-1 to TRBJ2-3; D is possibly TRBD2 (6 bases). The V gene's germline CDR1 is SGHRS and CDR2 YFSETQ. Trimming took off 2 bases at V and 2 bases at J, with 9 bases between the two ends. The CDR3 totals 14 residues.

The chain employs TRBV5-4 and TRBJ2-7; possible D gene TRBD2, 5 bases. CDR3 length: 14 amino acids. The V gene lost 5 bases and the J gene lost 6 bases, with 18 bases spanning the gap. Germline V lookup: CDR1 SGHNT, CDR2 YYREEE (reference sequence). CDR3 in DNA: TGTGCCAGCAGATTAGACCCATCCCGGGGCGAGCAGTACTTC. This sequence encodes CASRLDPSRGEQYF.